This T cell receptor (beta chain) was obtained from a study of blood T cells in healthy people across ages. Ranging in age from about 6 to 100, the donors were healthy Caucasian individuals from Russia. Investigators took about 9.1 milliliters of peripheral blood from every donor. A second PCR, run for about 6 to 11 cycles, used a sample-barcoded 5' primer plus a J-beta primer mix. Per sample, CDR3-containing paired-end reads numbered at least 3 million. TCRdb reprocessed the 5' RACE reads with MiXCR, giving one entry per CDR3 protein. The sample contains 1.8 million or so distinct CDR3 sequences, 39% of which appear only once. Of note for this clonotype: Its antigen remains unidentified.

General observations from the study: With unsorted PBMCs, a conclusive comparison of naive versus antigen-experienced cells was not possible.

V gave up 4 bases and J gave up 0 bases, with 22 bases separating them. The CDR3 is made up of 19 amino acids. Germline V gene lookup returns CDR1 SGHTA and CDR2 FQGNSA. The sequence derives from a human donor in good health. This chain uses TRBV7-2 with TRBJ2-1; D perhaps matches TRBD2 (6 bases). The sequencing input was blood. Here the CDR3 reads CASSSPKIGTPNSYNEQFF. CDR3 sequence (DNA): TGTGCCAGCAGCTCACCGAAAATCGGGACTCCGAACTCCTACAATGAGCAGTTCTTC.